This T cell receptor beta chain was recovered during a study of early T cells in non-severe SARS-CoV-2 infection. Study background: Chains stayed unpaired after sequencing of bulk RNA from unsorted whole blood. Whole-study results and caveats: Matching with VDJdb favored anti-spike CD8 responses (missing private and CD4 specificities).

This CDR3 comprises 13 residues. The germline V gene has CDR1 MGHRA and CDR2 YSYEKL. V shed 1 base, J shed 7 bases, and the junction held 2 bases outside the gene matches. Individual cDNA molecules carried attached unique molecular identifiers. TCRdb processed the 5' RACE reads anew with MiXCR; each CDR3 protein has one entry. Here the sample spans roughly 54,000 distinct CDR3 sequences, around 12% being singletons. This clonotype occurred a few times. Its antigen is undetermined. The chain combines TRBV4-1 with TRBJ1-1, with 8 bases that match TRBD1. The sample consisted of whole blood. This clonotype originated in an adult who was a healthcare worker with PCR-confirmed SARS-CoV-2 infection or an uninfected control (not recorded which). CDR3 sequence reads: CASSQGTGLEAFF. The DNA of the CDR3 is TGCGCCAGCAGCCAAGGGACAGGGCTTGAAGCTTTCTTT.